The clone carrying this TCR beta chain was seen a few times. The data derive from a study of response to subunit inactivated influenza vaccine. The V gene end was trimmed by 4 bases and the J gene end by 2 bases; junction bases not matched to a gene: 9. The CDR3 contains 17 residues. Looked up from germline, CDR1 is MGHRA and CDR2 is YSYEKL. Each CDR3 protein is one row after TCRdb ran MiXCR on the RT-PCR reads. The table records about 540,000 distinct CDR3 sequences, approximately 20% of them present only once. These sequences were also reported in another study, on T cells expressing NK-cell markers. From that second work: 5'RACE template switching with UMIs generated TCR beta cDNA. Sorted CD3+CD56-NKG2C+, CD3+CD56+NKG2C+ and CD3+CD56+NKG2C- T cells supplied the TCR beta repertoires. There were seven HCMV-seropositive donors and one seronegative donor among the eight sequenced.

The origin of this receptor is a man aged 50 to 60 who received an inactivated influenza vaccine. The chain recombines TRBV4-1 with TRBJ2-5; TRBD1 aligns across 11 bases. The sequences come from CD4+ T cells sorted from PBMCs, collected roughly 12 days after vaccination. In nucleotides, the CDR3 is TGCGCCAGCAGCCCCCGAACCCGGGACAGGGGGCAAGAGACCCAGTACTTC. This translates into CASSPRTRDRGQETQYF.